The 22 T cell receptor beta chains listed next were all sequenced from one sample in a study of early T cells in non-severe SARS-CoV-2 infection. TCRdb fed the 5' RACE reads into MiXCR, producing one record per CDR3 protein. The sample shows approximately 20,000 distinct CDR3 sequences, under 5% of them seen only once. The sample comprised whole blood. These TCRs come from an adult who was a healthcare worker with PCR-confirmed SARS-CoV-2 infection or an uninfected control (not recorded which).

This clonotype was seen at least ten times. The V call is TRBV7-2, the J call TRBJ1-2; D not certain. The germline V gene encodes CDR1 SGHTA and CDR2 FQGNSA. V lost 1 base, J lost 3 bases, and 9 bases lay in between. The CDR3 length is 14 residues. Here the CDR3 reads CASSLEGLHYGYTF. CDR3 nucleotides: TGTGCCAGCAGCTTAGAAGGGTTGCACTATGGCTACACCTTC.

This clonotype was counted a few times. The chain uses TRBV7-9 and TRBJ1-3; D is uncertain. CDR1 and CDR2 from the germline V gene are SEHNR and FQNEAQ (reference sequence). The CDR3 consists of 15 residues. In nucleotides, the CDR3 is TGTGTCGGCACATCGGCCCATACATCCGGAAACACCATATATTTT. Encoded protein: CVGTSAHTSGNTIYF.

This clonotype was observed at least ten times. Since no conserved phenylalanine or tryptophan closes the CDR3, a read error is the likely cause. No DNA is shown, since the ends of the CDR3 on it are uncertain; the CDR3 is the one TCRdb lists. This chain links TRBV29-1 with TRBJ2-7; TRBD2 is the table's D call and was not checked against the DNA. Inclusive of both ends, the CDR3 amounts to 11 amino acids. Germline CDR1 is SQVTM and CDR2 is ANQGSEA. The CDR3 sequence: CSARDRRQGLN.

This chain uses TRBV4-2 with TRBJ1-3, with no clear D. V was clipped by 4 bases and J by 0 bases, with 13 bases between them. The germline gives CDR1 LGHNA, CDR2 YNFKEQ. The CDR3 contains 16 residues. The CDR3 loop reads CASSLGGVSSGNTIYF. CDR3 sequence (DNA): TGTGCCAGCAGCCTTGGAGGTGTTAGCTCTGGAAACACCATATATTTT.

The chain is built from TRBV2 and TRBJ2-3, with a weak D call TRBD1 (5 bases). Trimming shortened V by 4 bases and J by 6 bases, and 14 bases separated the two germline ends. Germline V gives CDR1 SNHLY, CDR2 FYNNEI. The CDR3 has 14 amino acids. The CDR3 loop reads CASSGGATVDTQYF. The CDR3 DNA follows: TGTGCCAGCAGTGGTGGGGCCACGGTGGATACGCAGTATTTT.

By share of the sample, this clonotype is medium-sized. Here the CDR3 reads CASSRGPAYEQYF. In DNA, the CDR3 is TGTGCCAGCAGTAGGGGGCCGGCATACGAGCAGTACTTC. The chain carries TRBV6-2 or TRBV6-3 and TRBJ2-7, with 7 bases fitting TRBD1. Germline CDR1 and CDR2: MNHEY and SVGEGT. Losses at the gene ends were 5 bases for V and 4 bases for J; bases not matched to a gene: 5. This CDR3 contains 13 residues.

This clonotype was observed a handful of times. The chain combines TRBV20-1 with TRBJ1-6; 7 nucleotides line up with TRBD1. There are 16 residues in the CDR3. V trimming: 6 bases; J trimming: 6 bases; junction bases outside the gene matches: 14. Germline CDR1 is DFQATT and CDR2 is SNEGSKA (reference sequence). In DNA, the CDR3 is TGCAGTGCCGAGGTGGAACAGGGGAAGGGTAATTCACCCCTCCACTTT. Translation gives CSAEVEQGKGNSPLHF.

This clonotype was recorded at least ten times. The rearrangement joins TRBV21-1 to TRBJ2-7. TRBV21-1 is noted as a pseudogene. This CDR3 contains 11 residues. The CDR3 region has the DNA TGTGCCAGCAGCCCCCCCTACGAGCAGTACTTC. It yields the protein CASSPPYEQYF.

This clonotype was seen repeatedly, ten times or more. The V call is TRBV30, the J call TRBJ2-5, with TRBD1 identical over 8 bases. Per the germline V gene, CDR1 is GTSNPN and CDR2 is SVGIG (reference sequence). The CDR3 loop spans 15 amino acids. V was pared by 0 bases and J by 2 bases, with 5 bases of the junction left unmatched. This CDR3 reads CAWSVLTGAQETQYF. In DNA form, the CDR3 reads TGTGCCTGGAGTGTCTTGACAGGGGCACAAGAGACCCAGTACTTC.

At least ten counts were recorded for this clonotype. This chain connects TRBV6-2 or TRBV6-3 to TRBJ1-6, with D hard to call. The V gene lost 6 bases and the J gene lost 7 bases, with 22 bases spanning the gap. Germline V gene sequence: CDR1 MNHEY, CDR2 SVGEGT. This CDR3 has 17 residues. The CDR3 bases are TGTGCCAGCAGCCCCCGATTCGACACCTTTGGGAATTCACCCCTCCACTTT. It yields the protein CASSPRFDTFGNSPLHF.

This clonotype was found many times. This chain connects TRBV12-3 or TRBV12-4 to TRBJ1-5; D call uncertain. The CDR3 sequence is 12 residues long. V was cut by 5 bases and J by 10 bases, with 12 bases left in between. The CDR3 sequence: CASSPGDRPQHF. The CDR3 DNA reads as TGTGCCAGCAGTCCCGGAGATCGACCCCAGCATTTT.

The table lists this clonotype with many counts. This chain connects TRBV7-2 to TRBJ2-3, with a weak D call TRBD2 (6 bases). Trimming cost V 4 bases and J 5 bases, with 7 bases left between them. Germline V gene data show CDR1 as SGHTA and CDR2 as FQGNSA. The length of the CDR3 is 12 residues. CDR3: CASSSGGDTQYF. Here the CDR3 DNA reads TGTGCCAGCAGCTCCGGGGGAGATACGCAGTATTTT. The full variable domain, in which reference TRBV7-2 and TRBJ2-3 provide the parts outside the CDR3, is GAGVSQSPSNKVTEKGKDVELRCDPISGHTALYWYRQSLGQGLEFLIYFQGNSAPDKSGLPSDRFSAERTGGSVSTLTIQRTQQEDSAVYLCASSSGGDTQYFGPGTRLTVL.

V gene TRBV7-2 combines with J gene TRBJ2-3; unclear D gene. Germline assignment: CDR1 SGHTA and CDR2 FQGNSA. The CDR3 has 12 residues. The ends were cut back, 3 bases at V and 1 base at J, with 2 bases in the middle. The CDR3 protein is CASSFRTDTQYF. The CDR3 DNA follows: TGTGCCAGCAGCTTCCGCACAGATACGCAGTATTTT. Complete variable domain (other parts from reference TRBV7-2 and TRBJ2-3): GAGVSQSPSNKVTEKGKDVELRCDPISGHTALYWYRQSLGQGLEFLIYFQGNSAPDKSGLPSDRFSAERTGGSVSTLTIQRTQQEDSAVYLCASSFRTDTQYFGPGTRLTVL.

This clonotype is labeled medium-sized. The chain recombines TRBV10-3 with TRBJ2-3; tentative D call: TRBD2 (6 bases). The CDR3 covers 11 residues. Trimming shortened V by 6 bases and J by 5 bases, and 6 bases separated the two germline ends. Germline V gives CDR1 ENHRY, CDR2 SYGVKD. CDR3 loop: CAIREGDTQYF. The CDR3 nucleotides are TGTGCCATCAGGGAGGGAGATACGCAGTATTTT.

This clonotype was detected many times. This rearrangement joins TRBV12-3 or TRBV12-4 to TRBJ1-2; D remains unclear. Between the trimmed V and J ends, which lost 1 base and 4 bases, there was a span of 4 bases. The CDR3 is 12 amino acids. The CDR3 DNA reads as TGTGCCAGCAGTTTAGGCATCTATGGCTACACCTTC. Protein product: CASSLGIYGYTF.

The sample holds a few counts of this clonotype. The chain carries TRBV15 and TRBJ2-3; D is perhaps TRBD1 (5 bases). This CDR3 region has 15 residues. Trimming shortened V by 5 bases and J by 2 bases, and 14 bases separated the two germline ends. Germline values: CDR1 LNHNV, CDR2 YYDKDF (reference sequence). The CDR3: CATSERTGLTDTQYF. For the CDR3, the DNA is TGTGCCACCAGCGAGAGAACAGGCCTCACAGATACGCAGTATTTT.

This clonotype was recorded at least ten times. The J gene is TRBJ2-7, the V gene TRBV20-1; D tentatively fits TRBD1 or TRBD2 (5 bases each). The CDR3 loop spans 11 amino acids. The germline gives CDR1 DFQATT, CDR2 SNEGSKA (reference sequence). Deletions cut 5 bases from V and 4 bases from J, with 9 bases between. CDR3 DNA sequence: TGCAGTGCTGGGGGAACTTACGAGCAGTACTTC. This translates into CSAGGTYEQYF.

The rearrangement joins TRBV20-1 to TRBJ2-4, with D unresolved. This CDR3 has 14 amino acids. Per germline, CDR1 DFQATT and CDR2 SNEGSKA (reference sequence). V was trimmed by 0 bases and J by 6 bases, leaving 12 bases between them. CDR3 protein: CSARDYRSLNIQYF. CDR3 nucleotides: TGCAGTGCTAGAGACTATAGGAGCCTAAACATTCAGTACTTC.

This chain joins TRBV5-4 and TRBJ2-5; TRBD1 might be the D (5 bases). This CDR3 region has 14 residues. Germline V lookup: CDR1 SGHNT, CDR2 YYREEE (reference sequence). The V end was cut by 2 bases, the J end by 4 bases, with 12 bases between. The CDR3 loop reads CASSFTAQGETQYF. CDR3 coding DNA: TGTGCCAGCAGCTTCACAGCCCAGGGAGAGACCCAGTACTTC. The complete variable domain, with remaining parts taken from reference TRBV5-4 and TRBJ2-5, reads ETGVTQSPTHLIKTRGQQVTLRCSSQSGHNTVSWYQQALGQGPQFIFQYYREEENGRGNFPPRFSGLQFPNYSSELNVNALELDDSALYLCASSFTAQGETQYFGPGTRLLVL.

Many counts were recorded for this clonotype. The V gene is TRBV10-3, the J gene TRBJ2-3, with a possible D match to TRBD2 (5 bases). Germline V lookup: CDR1 ENHRY, CDR2 SYGVKD. V dropped 0 bases and J dropped 1 base, with 8 bases sitting between them. The CDR3 length is 15 residues. The CDR3 protein is CAISESTTGTDTQYF. As DNA, the CDR3 is TGTGCCATCAGTGAGTCGACTACAGGCACAGATACGCAGTATTTT.

In its sample, this clonotype was seen many times. The chain has TRBV4-1 and TRBJ1-4; possibly TRBD1 for D (6 bases). Germline assignment: CDR1 MGHRA and CDR2 YSYEKL. V lost 0 bases and J 5 bases, leaving 13 bases between the germline ends. This CDR3 is 16 amino acids long. The CDR3 protein is CASSQDETGRNEKLFF. CDR3 coding DNA: TGCGCCAGCAGCCAAGATGAGACAGGCCGCAATGAAAAACTGTTTTTT.

This clonotype was counted ten times or more. The chain links TRBV7-8 to TRBJ1-2; D uncertain. The CDR3 covers 12 residues. Germline values: CDR1 SGHVS, CDR2 FQNEAQ. Trimming left V 4 bases short and J 4 bases short, with 7 bases between. In DNA form, the CDR3 reads TGTGCCAGCAGCTCAACGGGCTATGGCTACACCTTC. Its translation: CASSSTGYGYTF.